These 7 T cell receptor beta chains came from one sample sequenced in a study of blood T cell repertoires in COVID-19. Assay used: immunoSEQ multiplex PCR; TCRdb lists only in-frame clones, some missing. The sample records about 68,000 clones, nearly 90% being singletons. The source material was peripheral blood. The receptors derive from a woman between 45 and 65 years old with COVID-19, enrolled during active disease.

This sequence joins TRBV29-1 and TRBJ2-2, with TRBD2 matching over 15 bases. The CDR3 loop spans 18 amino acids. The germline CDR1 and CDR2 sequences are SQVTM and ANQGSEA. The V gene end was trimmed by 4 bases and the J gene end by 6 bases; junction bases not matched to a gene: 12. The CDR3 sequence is CSVAGGLAGGGWAGELFF. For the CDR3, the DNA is TGCAGCGTTGCGGGGGGACTAGCGGGAGGAGGATGGGCCGGGGAGCTGTTTTTT.

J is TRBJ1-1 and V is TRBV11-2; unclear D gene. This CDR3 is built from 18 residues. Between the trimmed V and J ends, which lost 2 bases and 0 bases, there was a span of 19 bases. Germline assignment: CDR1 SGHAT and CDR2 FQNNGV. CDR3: CASSLSLTSLLMNTEAFF. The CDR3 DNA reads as TGTGCCAGCAGCTTATCTCTTACGAGCCTCCTAATGAACACTGAAGCTTTCTTT.

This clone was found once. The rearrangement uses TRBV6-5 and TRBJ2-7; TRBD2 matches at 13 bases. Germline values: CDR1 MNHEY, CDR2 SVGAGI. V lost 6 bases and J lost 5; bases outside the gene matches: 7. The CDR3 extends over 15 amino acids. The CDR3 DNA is TGTGCCAGCAGCCAACTAGCGGGAGGGCCCCACGAGCAGTACTTC. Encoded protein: CASSQLAGGPHEQYF.

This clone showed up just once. Here the CDR3 reads CASSSGTSQVWGNTIYF. In nucleotides, the CDR3 is TGTGCCAGCAGCTCAGGGACAAGTCAAGTGTGGGGAAACACCATATATTTT. The chain has TRBV7-9 and TRBJ1-3; TRBD1 is a possible D gene (6 bases). Per germline, CDR1 SEHNR and CDR2 FQNEAQ (reference sequence). Trimming pared 4 bases from V and 4 bases from J, leaving 20 bases between. The CDR3 has 17 amino acids.

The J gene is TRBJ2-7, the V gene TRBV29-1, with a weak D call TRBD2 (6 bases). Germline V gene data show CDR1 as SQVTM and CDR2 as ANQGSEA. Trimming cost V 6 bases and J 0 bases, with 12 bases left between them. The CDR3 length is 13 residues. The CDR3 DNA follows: TGCAGCGTGGGGGACTTCAGCTCCTACGAGCAGTACTTC. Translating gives CSVGDFSSYEQYF.

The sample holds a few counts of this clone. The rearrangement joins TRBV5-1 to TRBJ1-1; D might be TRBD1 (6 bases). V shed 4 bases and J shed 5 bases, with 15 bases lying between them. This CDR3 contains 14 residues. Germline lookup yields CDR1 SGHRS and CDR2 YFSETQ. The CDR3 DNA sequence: TGCGCCAGCAGCCTGCGGGGGAGGGGGACTGAAGCTTTCTTT. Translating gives CASSLRGRGTEAFF.

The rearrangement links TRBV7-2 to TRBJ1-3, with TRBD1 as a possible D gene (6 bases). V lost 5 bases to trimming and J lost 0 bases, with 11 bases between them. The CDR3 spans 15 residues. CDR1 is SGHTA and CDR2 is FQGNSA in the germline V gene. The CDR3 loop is CASSRRTDSGNTIYF. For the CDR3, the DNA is TGTGCCAGCAGCAGAAGGACAGACTCTGGAAACACCATATATTTT.